This TCR beta chain was sequenced in a study of spatial heterogeneity in lung cancer. Turning to the study itself: Alpha-chain sequences were consistently detected in smaller numbers than beta-chain sequences.

As for time point: sample taken at primary tumor resection. Whole RNA, isolated from tumor, nontumor lung or frozen PBMC, was sequenced without prior sorting. Germline-derived CDR1 and CDR2 are LGHNA and YSLEER. Trimming at V came to 0 bases and at J to 2 bases, leaving 4 bases not matched to a gene. The CDR3 contains 16 residues. Study-wide points: Mutation counts in tumors were tracked by counts of expanded intratumoral alpha and beta TCRs.

Every cDNA TCR molecule received its own unique molecular identifier. MiXCR, run by TCRdb on the 5' RACE reads, gives a single entry per CDR3 protein. The sample shows thousands of distinct CDR3 sequences, 4% to 6% of them seen only once. By share, this clonotype counts as medium-sized (0.01 to 0.1%). Antigen specificity is unknown. This chain links TRBV4-3 with TRBJ2-3; 8 positions agree with TRBD1. The source is a female donor with early-stage non-small cell lung cancer. This material consisted of lung tumor tissue, taken at surgery. For the CDR3, the DNA is TGCGCCAGCAGCCAAGACAGGGGGCTCCACACAGATACGCAGTATTTT. Protein sequence: CASSQDRGLHTDTQYF.